The text below deals with one T cell receptor (beta chain). This entry comes from a study of blood T cell repertoires in COVID-19. Whole-study context: There were acute and convalescent COVID-19 samples, and they came from the United States, Italy and Spain.

Germline V gene sequence: CDR1 SGHAT, CDR2 FQNNGV. With 3 bases removed from V and 2 bases from J, the gap between germline ends came to 10 bases. The CDR3 totals 14 residues. Authors' data handling: Nucleated cell counts were estimated from reference gene primer amplification. Here immunoSEQ multiplex PCR was the method, and the copy in TCRdb shows in-frame clones only, minus some. That table is the source of V, J and clone size, and D and trimming were worked out from the DNA. Among about 160,000 clones listed, roughly 90% were seen once. The chain is built from TRBV11-2 and TRBJ1-2, with D tentatively TRBD1 (6 bases). The sequence derives from a woman in her sixties or seventies who had recovered from COVID-19. The sequenced sample was peripheral blood. CDR3 sequence: CASSLGHPNYGYTF. CDR3 in DNA: TGTGCCAGCAGCTTGGGACACCCAAACTATGGCTACACCTTC.